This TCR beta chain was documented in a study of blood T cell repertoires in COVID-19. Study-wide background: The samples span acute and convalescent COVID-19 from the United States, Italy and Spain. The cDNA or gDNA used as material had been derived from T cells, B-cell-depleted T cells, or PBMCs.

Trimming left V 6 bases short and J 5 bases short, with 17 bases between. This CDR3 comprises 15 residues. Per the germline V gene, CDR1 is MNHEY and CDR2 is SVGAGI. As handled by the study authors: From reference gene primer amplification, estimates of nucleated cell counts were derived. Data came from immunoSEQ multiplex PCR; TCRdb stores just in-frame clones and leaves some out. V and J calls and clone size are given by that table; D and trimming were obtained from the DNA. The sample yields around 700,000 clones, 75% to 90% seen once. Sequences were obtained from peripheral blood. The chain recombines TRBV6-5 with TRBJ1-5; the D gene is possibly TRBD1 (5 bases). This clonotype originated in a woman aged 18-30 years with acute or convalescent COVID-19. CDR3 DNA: TGTGCCAGCAGACACAGGTTCTTAGAAGATCAGCCCCAGCATTTT. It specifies CASRHRFLEDQPQHF.